The T cell receptor (beta chain) described here comes from a study of CD8+ T cells in alopecia areata. Following RNA extraction, reverse transcription yielded cDNA that acted as the sequencing template. Sequenced by immunoSEQ multiplex PCR; TCRdb stores in-frame clones only, minus some. The sample includes 110,000 to 150,000 clones, around 49% of them seen just once. Sequenced here: CD4+ T cells sorted from blood, sampled at week 0. This receptor was identified in a human donor with alopecia areata.

This chain's CDR3 is CASSPSGPIGGTDTQYF. As DNA, the CDR3 is TGTGCCAGCAGCCCAAGCGGACCCATCGGGGGGACAGATACGCAGTATTTT. V is TRBV7-9 and J is TRBJ2-3; TRBD2 matches 7 bases. Losses at the gene ends were 5 bases for V and 3 bases for J; bases not matched to a gene: 14. The CDR3 has 17 amino acids. Germline assignment: CDR1 SEHNR and CDR2 FQNEAQ (reference sequence).